A single sample is the source of the 26 T cell receptor beta chains below, sequenced in a study of T cell responses to AZD1222 COVID-19 vaccine (dated by TCRdb to about 2021). The time point label of this sample denotes: baseline before first vaccination. Receptor amplification or capture employed the immunoSEQ multiplex PCR assay. TCRdb holds this immuneACCESS table with in-frame rearrangements only. Some clones are missing; in checked studies, unresolved V genes explain under half, and the rest has no known cause. The sample table records around 58,000 clones; about 86% of these occur just once. More than 8.5% of the sample comes from the top ten. The material was peripheral blood, obtained on day 0 of AZD1222 vaccination. These receptors came from an adult in good health.

This clone was seen a handful of times. This chain joins TRBV19 and TRBJ2-1; D remains unclear. The CDR3 has 13 residues. Germline CDR1 LNHDA, CDR2 SQIVND (reference sequence). Deletions cut 6 bases from V and 4 bases from J, with 10 bases between. The chain's CDR3 is CASSILLYNEQFF. The CDR3 DNA sequence: TGTGCCAGTAGCATCTTACTTTACAATGAGCAGTTCTTC.

The gene calls are TRBV18 and TRBJ1-6, with D unclear. This CDR3 is built from 15 residues. The germline V and J ends were trimmed by 1 base and 10 bases, with 14 bases remaining between them. Germline V CDR1 and CDR2: KGHSH, LQKENI. CDR3 coding DNA: TGTGCCAGCTCACCACGGGAAACCCATGGGTCACCCCTCCACTTT. Protein: CASSPRETHGSPLHF.

J is TRBJ2-3 and V is TRBV3-1 (or the pseudogene TRBV3-2); TRBD1 agrees at 7 bases. This CDR3 spans 14 amino acids. Germline loops: CDR1 LGHDT, CDR2 YNNKEL (reference sequence). The J segment lost 4 bases and the V segment lost 4 bases, leaving 5 bases of the junction unmatched. The CDR3 DNA reads TGTGCCAGCAGCCCATACAGGGGCGCAGATACGCAGTATTTT. Translating gives CASSPYRGADTQYF.

This clone has only a few counts. The rearrangement uses TRBV6-2 or TRBV6-3 and TRBJ2-5; a possible D gene is TRBD1 (6 bases). CDR1 MNHEY and CDR2 SVGEGT come from the germline V gene. The V and J ends lost 4 bases and 5 bases respectively, with 11 bases between them. The CDR3 contains 13 residues. The CDR3 loop reads CASSWQGRETQYF. CDR3 DNA sequence: TGTGCCAGCAGTTGGCAGGGGCGGGAGACCCAGTACTTC.

This chain connects TRBV14 to TRBJ1-2; TRBD1 matches at 7 bases. The germline V gene has CDR1 SGHDN and CDR2 FVKESK. The CDR3 covers 14 residues. Unmatched junction bases numbered 7, after V lost 2 bases and J lost 7 bases. CDR3 DNA: TGTGCCAGCAGCCAACTTCAGACAGGGTTTGGCTACACCTTC. Amino acid sequence: CASSQLQTGFGYTF.

The V gene is TRBV5-4, the J gene TRBJ2-2, with D unresolved. CDR3 length: 13 residues. The V gene's germline CDR1 is SGHNT and CDR2 YYREEE (reference sequence). Trimming shortened V by 7 bases and J by 0 bases, and 7 bases separated the two germline ends. The CDR3 coding sequence is TGTGCCAGCCGGTCCGCGAACACCGGGGAGCTGTTTTTT. It is translated as CASRSANTGELFF.

V is TRBV30 and J is TRBJ1-6, with 10 bases matching TRBD1. CDR1 is GTSNPN, CDR2 SVGIG, per germline (reference sequence). V gave up 0 bases and J gave up 7 bases; unmatched junction bases: 3. The CDR3 has 15 amino acids. For the CDR3, the DNA is TGTGCCTGGAGTGTAGTGGGACAGGGGAATTCACCCCTCCACTTT. Translated, it gives CAWSVVGQGNSPLHF. The full variable domain, with the rest looked up from reference TRBV30 and TRBJ1-6, is SQTIHQWPATLVQPVGSPLSLECTVEGTSNPNLYWYRQAAGRGLQLLFYSVGIGQISSEVPQNLSASRPQDRQFILSSKKLLLSDSGFYLCAWSVVGQGNSPLHFGNGTRLTVT.

The genes are TRBV5-4 and TRBJ1-2; D possibly corresponds to TRBD1 (5 bases). Germline CDR1 reads SGHNT; CDR2 reads YYREEE (reference sequence). V lost 4 bases to trimming and J lost 4 bases, with 17 bases between them. The CDR3 covers 15 residues. CDR3 bases: TGTGCCAGCAGCACTCAGGGTTTACGGGGCTATGGCTACACCTTC. It codes for CASSTQGLRGYGYTF.

This chain uses TRBV3-1 (or the pseudogene TRBV3-2) with TRBJ2-3; 9 bases are shared with TRBD2. Germline loops: CDR1 LGHDT, CDR2 YNNKEL (reference sequence). The CDR3 is 20 amino acids. J was trimmed by 2 bases and V by 1 base; bases with no gene match: 16. The chain's CDR3 is CASSQVSTAASGEYTDTQYF. For the CDR3, the DNA is TGTGCCAGCAGCCAAGTTTCAACGGCGGCTAGCGGGGAGTACACAGATACGCAGTATTTT.

The chain joins TRBV6-2 or TRBV6-3 to TRBJ1-2; no firm D call. Germline-derived CDR1 and CDR2 are MNHEY and SVGEGT. V was cut by 0 bases and J by 3 bases, with 17 bases left in between. The CDR3 has 17 residues. CDR3 in amino acids: CASSYSPRIPLDYGYTF. The CDR3 DNA reads TGTGCCAGCAGTTACTCGCCCAGGATACCTCTGGACTATGGCTACACCTTC.

This clone has a handful of counts. This rearrangement joins TRBV6-5 to TRBJ2-7; D is possibly TRBD2 (6 bases). The germline gives CDR1 MNHEY, CDR2 SVGAGI. V lost 10 bases and J 3 bases, leaving 19 bases between the germline ends. The CDR3 is 14 amino acids. The CDR3 loop is CATKTEGPYYEQYF. In nucleotides, the CDR3 is TGTGCCACCAAAACGGAGGGGCCCTACTACGAGCAGTACTTC.

This chain uses TRBV18 with TRBJ2-1, with D possibly matching TRBD1 (7 bases). The CDR3 has 15 amino acids. Trimming left V 6 bases short and J 7 bases short, with 19 bases between. CDR1 is KGHSH, CDR2 LQKENI, per germline. The CDR3 here is CASSRQGLMGNEQFF. The CDR3 coding sequence is TGTGCCAGCTCCCGACAGGGACTCATGGGGAATGAGCAGTTCTTC.

The chain has TRBV25-1 and TRBJ1-2; 11 positions agree with TRBD1. CDR1 and CDR2 (germline): MGHDK, SYGVNS. V gave up 6 bases and J gave up 3 bases; unmatched junction bases: 6. This CDR3 has 15 residues. The CDR3 sequence is CASRGDRGGYYGYTF. The CDR3 bases are TGTGCCAGCAGGGGGGACAGGGGGGGATACTATGGCTACACCTTC.

The rearrangement joins TRBV5-5 to TRBJ1-3; unclear D gene. This CDR3 is 14 amino acids long. V lost 0 bases and J lost 2, with 6 bases in between. Germline assignment: CDR1 SGHKS and CDR2 YYEKEE (reference sequence). CDR3 DNA: TGTGCCAGCAGCTTGGAGGCAGCTGGAAACACCATATATTTT. It encodes CASSLEAAGNTIYF. The whole variable domain, filled in from reference TRBV5-5 and TRBJ1-3, reads DAGVTQSPTHLIKTRGQQVTLRCSPISGHKSVSWYQQVLGQGPQFIFQYYEKEERGRGNFPDRFSARQFPNYSSELNVNALLLGDSALYLCASSLEAAGNTIYFGEGSWLTVV.

The chain links TRBV6-1 to TRBJ2-7; 9 bases are a match to TRBD2. This CDR3 contains 14 residues. V lost 3 bases, J lost 2 bases, and 2 bases stayed unmatched. Germline CDR1 is MNHNS and CDR2 is SASEGT. CDR3 amino acids: CASSETSGAYEQYF. Written as DNA, the CDR3 is TGTGCCAGCAGTGAGACTAGCGGAGCCTACGAGCAGTACTTC.

This chain links TRBV12-2 with TRBJ1-1. TRBV12-2 is a pseudogene segment. The CDR3 is 11 residues long. The CDR3 DNA reads TGTGCAAGTCCCCCTGTGAATGTCACTTTCTTT. Translating it yields CASPPVNVTFF.

The rearrangement links TRBV18 to TRBJ1-3, with 8 bases fitting TRBD1. Looked up from germline, CDR1 is KGHSH and CDR2 is LQKENI. There are 17 residues in the CDR3. V lost 2 bases and J lost 0; bases outside the gene matches: 6. CDR3 sequence: CASSPYRGFLSGNTIYF. The DNA of the CDR3 is TGTGCCAGCTCACCATACAGGGGGTTCCTCTCTGGAAACACCATATATTTT.

The chain is built from TRBV11-2 and TRBJ2-5, with D uncertain. The V gene lost 3 bases and the J gene lost 5 bases, with 10 bases spanning the gap. The CDR3 has 13 residues. CDR1 is SGHAT, CDR2 FQNNGV, per germline. As DNA, the CDR3 is TGTGCCAGCAGCTTTTATACTGAGGAGACCCAGTACTTC. Translating it yields CASSFYTEETQYF.

The V and J genes are TRBV6-2 or TRBV6-3 and TRBJ2-7; TRBD1 aligns across 9 bases. CDR3 length: 17 amino acids. Germline-derived CDR1 and CDR2 are MNHEY and SVGEGT. V trimming: 1 base; J trimming: 4 bases; junction bases outside the gene matches: 11. The CDR3 sequence is CASSYFPTGGISYEQYF. CDR3 bases: TGTGCCAGCAGTTACTTTCCGACAGGGGGGATTTCGTACGAGCAGTACTTC.

The chain uses TRBV6-5 and TRBJ2-7; perhaps TRBD2 as D (7 bases). Looked up from germline, CDR1 is MNHEY and CDR2 is SVGAGI. The CDR3 extends over 15 amino acids. Trimming took off 5 bases at V and 8 bases at J, with 22 bases between the two ends. CDR3 sequence: CASSPPRGGGKKQYF. CDR3 sequence (DNA): TGTGCCAGCAGTCCCCCCAGGGGAGGGGGAAAAAAGCAGTACTTC.

This clone was picked up a small number of times. The gene calls are TRBV15 and TRBJ1-3, with D hard to call. With 1 base removed from V and 8 bases from J, the gap between germline ends came to 15 bases. The germline CDR1 and CDR2 sequences are LNHNV and YYDKDF (reference sequence). The CDR3 contains 15 residues. The CDR3 reads CATSRVGGGMDTIYF. The CDR3, as DNA: TGTGCCACCAGCAGAGTTGGCGGTGGGATGGACACCATATATTTT.

This rearrangement joins TRBV5-1 to TRBJ1-5, with TRBD1 matching over 9 bases. Trimming cost V 2 bases and J 3 bases; bases outside gene matches: 15. This CDR3 region has 19 residues. Per the germline V gene, CDR1 is SGHRS and CDR2 is YFSETQ. As DNA, the CDR3 is TGCGCCAGCAGCTTCCGGGACAGGGAGGATTTTGGGCTCAATCAGCCCCAGCATTTT. Amino acids: CASSFRDREDFGLNQPQHF. Based on the CDR3 plus reference TRBV5-1 and TRBJ1-5, the full variable domain is KAGVTQTPRYLIKTRGQQVTLSCSPISGHRSVSWYQQTPGQGLQFLFEYFSETQRNKGNFPGRFSGRQFSNSRSEMNVSTLELGDSALYLCASSFRDREDFGLNQPQHFGDGTRLSIL.

The chain links TRBV28 to TRBJ2-5; 7 positions match TRBD2. V lost 8 bases and J lost 6; bases outside the gene matches: 18. CDR3 length: 16 residues. From germline, CDR1 is MDHEN and CDR2 SYDVKM. CDR3 residues: CASCGGGRGSRKTQYF. In DNA, the CDR3 is TGTGCCAGCTGTGGGGGTGGGCGGGGGAGTCGAAAGACCCAGTACTTC.

In nucleotides, the CDR3 is TGTGCCAGCAGCACAGGGGGCGGCTACTCCTATGGCTACACCTTC. It yields the protein CASSTGGGYSYGYTF. J is TRBJ1-2 and V is TRBV3-1 (or the pseudogene TRBV3-2), with 9 bases aligning to TRBD1. The V and J ends lost 5 bases and 4 bases, in that order; junction bases with no gene match: 8. Per the germline V gene, CDR1 is LGHDT and CDR2 is YNNKEL (reference sequence). This CDR3 contains 15 residues.

The V and J genes are TRBV27 and TRBJ1-6; TRBD1 matches 7 bases. The CDR3 extends over 15 amino acids. Trimming took 6 bases from V and 7 from J; bases not matched to a gene: 9. In germline, CDR1 is MNHEY, CDR2 SMNVEV (reference sequence). The CDR3 DNA reads TGTGCCAGCAGGTTAGGGGGCAGCCTAAATTCACCCCTCCACTTT. Its translation is CASRLGGSLNSPLHF.

V and J are TRBV19 and TRBJ1-5, with D possibly TRBD1 on 6 matching bases. Germline V gene lookup returns CDR1 LNHDA and CDR2 SQIVND (reference sequence). This CDR3 is built from 14 residues. The V end was cut by 6 bases, the J end by 3 bases, with 12 bases between. The CDR3 reads CASRDSVVNQPQHF. As DNA, the CDR3 is TGTGCCAGTAGGGACAGCGTCGTCAATCAGCCCCAGCATTTT.